The rows below give T cell receptor beta chains drawn from one sample of a study of metastatic and nonmetastatic thyroid tumors. TCRdb re-called the PCR reads via MiXCR. The sample consists of over 20,000 clones, roughly a third of them appearing once. What was sequenced was blood. These receptors all come from a female donor with papillary thyroid cancer or a benign thyroid nodule (not recorded which). Some clones in this sample may be carry-over from other donors' samples. Both conserved end residues are part of each CDR3. Each record gives: D gene, J gene, V gene, clone size, CDR3 protein. D genes are given only for firm matches. Size is omitted from some rows. Given values are once, few, many or a class for expanded clones.

NA	TRBJ2-7	TRBV6-6	few	CASIMGVRLAGGPTYEQYF
NA	TRBJ1-6	TRBV30	NA	CAWTPRGAIGSPLHF
TRBD2	TRBJ2-3	TRBV11-1	NA	CASSLLAGQPTDTQYF
NA	TRBJ1-2	TRBV7-8	NA	CASSLARGPGAVYGYTF
NA	TRBJ2-1	TRBV20-1	NA	CSANGANSYNEQFF
NA	TRBJ2-7	TRBV6-2/TRBV6-3	medium-sized	CASSYRDDSSYEQYF
TRBD2	TRBJ2-7	TRBV6-1	medium-sized	CASSARTSGNGQYYEQYF
TRBD2	TRBJ2-7	TRBV4-1	NA	CASSQEEASGTYEQYF
NA	TRBJ2-1	TRBV9	NA	CASTPGTISYNEQFF
NA	TRBJ2-2	TRBV9	many	CASSVARETANTGELFF
NA	TRBJ1-6	TRBV12-3/TRBV12-4	NA	CASSLGRNSPLHF
NA	TRBJ1-2	TRBV7-9	many	CASSLDSNYGYTF
TRBD1	TRBJ1-5	TRBV11-2	many	CASSRDRDQPQHF
NA	TRBJ2-7	TRBV5-1	NA	CASSLWVNKTYEQYF
NA	TRBJ2-3	TRBV6-4	NA	CASSDRDTYTQYF
NA	TRBJ1-2	TRBV5-4	NA	CASILMGGPHVYTF
NA	TRBJ2-1	TRBV11-3	NA	CASSPRDSSNEQFF
NA	TRBJ2-1	TRBV5-6	many	CASSLGRDTFF
TRBD2	TRBJ2-3	TRBV30	medium-sized	CAWRTSGGVPDTQYF
NA	TRBJ2-3	TRBV6-4	many	CASSDRAGTDTQYF
NA	TRBJ2-3	TRBV6-6	NA	CASSYGTGFTDTQYF
NA	TRBJ1-6	TRBV9	many	CASSSRTGNSPLHF
TRBD1	TRBJ2-7	TRBV4-1	NA	CASSRSQGSSYEQYF
TRBD2	TRBJ2-3	TRBV7-2	many	CASSSATSSNTQYF
NA	TRBJ1-1	TRBV6-2/TRBV6-3	medium-sized	CASSLQTSNTEAFF
NA	TRBJ2-1	TRBV11-2	NA	CASSLSAGVYNEQFF
TRBD2	TRBJ2-7	TRBV12-3/TRBV12-4	NA	CASSSGRGNPYEQYF
NA	TRBJ2-2	TRBV2	NA	CASSWTAGGTGELFF
TRBD1	TRBJ1-1	TRBV5-1	NA	CASSWDSKNTEAFF
NA	TRBJ1-5	TRBV10-1	many	CASSENPLGQPQHF
TRBD2	TRBJ2-3	TRBV11-2	NA	CSSSALAGGEDTQYF
TRBD1	TRBJ2-1	TRBV4-3	medium-sized	CASSPTGGNEQFF
NA	TRBJ2-7	TRBV19	few	CASSIRVSYEQYF
NA	TRBJ1-1	TRBV5-1	few	CASSLGVGLNTEAFF
NA	TRBJ1-3	TRBV5-1	NA	CASTEGSGNTIYF
NA	TRBJ2-1	TRBV10-3	NA	CAISESMGNEQFF
TRBD2	TRBJ2-7	TRBV20-1	many	CSARPSGTSGKGAYEQYF
NA	TRBJ1-6	TRBV6-1	medium-sized	CASTLGGSYNSPLHF
NA	TRBJ2-2	TRBV13	NA	CASSYEGQGGENTGELFF
NA	TRBJ1-3	TRBV4-1	medium-sized	CASSQEGRAGNTIYF
NA	TRBJ1-1	TRBV18	NA	CASSRASRVGAFF
NA	TRBJ1-2	TRBV28	many	CASSLGGGLHGYTF
NA	TRBJ2-5	TRBV20-1	few	CSAREGETQYF
TRBD1	TRBJ1-1	TRBV6-2/TRBV6-3	many	CASRTGTGNTEAFF
NA	TRBJ2-5	TRBV27	few	CASSKNGRGRLETQYF
NA	TRBJ1-6	TRBV14	many	CASSQDLVLGSPLHF
NA	TRBJ1-2	TRBV19	medium-sized	CASSRSGFSFSNYGYTF
NA	TRBJ2-1	TRBV20-1	medium-sized	CSATQGGGRDNEQFF
NA	TRBJ1-2	TRBV7-2	NA	CASSSRTAGYTF
NA	TRBJ2-5	TRBV15	NA	CATSGIAGETQYF
TRBD1	TRBJ1-5	TRBV19	few	CASGQGGNQPQHF
NA	TRBJ2-7	TRBV7-9	many	CASSRQGGYEQYF
NA	TRBJ2-7	TRBV30	NA	CAWSVGDVYEQYF
NA	TRBJ2-1	TRBV11-2	NA	CASAGWESADEQFF
TRBD1	TRBJ2-2	TRBV5-1	NA	CASSLATGGTGELFF